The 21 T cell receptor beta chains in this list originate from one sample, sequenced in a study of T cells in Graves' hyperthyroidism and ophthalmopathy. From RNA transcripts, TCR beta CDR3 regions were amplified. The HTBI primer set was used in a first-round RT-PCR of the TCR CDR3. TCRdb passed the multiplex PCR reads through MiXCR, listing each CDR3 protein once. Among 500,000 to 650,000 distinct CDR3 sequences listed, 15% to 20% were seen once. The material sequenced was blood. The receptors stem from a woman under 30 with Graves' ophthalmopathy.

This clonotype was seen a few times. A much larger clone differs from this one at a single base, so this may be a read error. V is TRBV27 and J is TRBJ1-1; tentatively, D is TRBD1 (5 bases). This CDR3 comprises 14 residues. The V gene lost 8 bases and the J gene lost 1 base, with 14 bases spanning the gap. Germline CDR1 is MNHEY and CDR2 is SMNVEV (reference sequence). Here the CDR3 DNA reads TGTGCCAGCCGGAGCACGGGGGAGAACACTGAAGCTTTCTTT. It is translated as CASRSTGENTEAFF.

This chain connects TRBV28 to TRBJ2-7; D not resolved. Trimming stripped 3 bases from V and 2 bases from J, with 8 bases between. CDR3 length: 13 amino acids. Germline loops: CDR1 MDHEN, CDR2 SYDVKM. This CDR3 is CASSFGYTYEQYF. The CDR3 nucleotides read TGTGCCAGCAGTTTTGGGTACACCTACGAGCAGTACTTC.

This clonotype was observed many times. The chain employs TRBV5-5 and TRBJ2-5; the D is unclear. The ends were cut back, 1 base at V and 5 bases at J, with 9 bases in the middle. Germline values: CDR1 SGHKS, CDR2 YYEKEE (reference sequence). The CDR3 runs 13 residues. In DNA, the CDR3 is TGTGCCAGCAGCTTGTACGTATCGGAGACCCAGTACTTC. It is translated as CASSLYVSETQYF.

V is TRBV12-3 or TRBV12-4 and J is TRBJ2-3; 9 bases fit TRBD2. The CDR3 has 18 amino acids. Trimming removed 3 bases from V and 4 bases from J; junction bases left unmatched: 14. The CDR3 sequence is CASSFSGVSGSPADTQYF. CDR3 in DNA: TGTGCCAGCAGTTTTTCGGGGGTTAGCGGGAGTCCGGCAGATACGCAGTATTTT.

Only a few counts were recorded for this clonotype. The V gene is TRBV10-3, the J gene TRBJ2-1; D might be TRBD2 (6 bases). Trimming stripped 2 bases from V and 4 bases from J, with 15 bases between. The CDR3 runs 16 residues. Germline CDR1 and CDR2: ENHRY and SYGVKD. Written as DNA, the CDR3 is TGTGCCATCAGTGAGACTTGGCGGGGAGGTTACAATGAGCAGTTCTTC. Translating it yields CAISETWRGGYNEQFF.

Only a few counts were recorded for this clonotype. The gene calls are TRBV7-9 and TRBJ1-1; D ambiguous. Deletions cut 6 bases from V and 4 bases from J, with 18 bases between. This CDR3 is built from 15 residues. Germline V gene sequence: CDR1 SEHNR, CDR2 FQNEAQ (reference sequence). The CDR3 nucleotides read TGTGCCAGCAGTTTCGCACCGGTAGGAGGCACTGAAGCTTTCTTT. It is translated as CASSFAPVGGTEAFF.

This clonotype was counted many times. CDR3 nucleotide sequence: TGTGCCAGCACCAACCCTAGCGGCTCCGGGGGAGATACGCAGTATTTT. Translated: CASTNPSGSGGDTQYF. The V call is TRBV28, the J call TRBJ2-3; the match to TRBD2 covers 7 bases. V lost 7 bases and J lost 5; bases outside the gene matches: 15. This CDR3 spans 16 amino acids. Germline-derived CDR1 and CDR2 are MDHEN and SYDVKM.

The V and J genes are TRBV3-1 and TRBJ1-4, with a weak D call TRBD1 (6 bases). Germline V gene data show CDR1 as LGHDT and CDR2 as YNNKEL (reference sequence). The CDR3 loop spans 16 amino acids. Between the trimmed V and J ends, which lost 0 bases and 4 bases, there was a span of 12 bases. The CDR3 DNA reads TGTGCCAGCAGCCAAGATCAAGGGGGAGGTAATGAAAAACTGTTTTTT. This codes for CASSQDQGGGNEKLFF.

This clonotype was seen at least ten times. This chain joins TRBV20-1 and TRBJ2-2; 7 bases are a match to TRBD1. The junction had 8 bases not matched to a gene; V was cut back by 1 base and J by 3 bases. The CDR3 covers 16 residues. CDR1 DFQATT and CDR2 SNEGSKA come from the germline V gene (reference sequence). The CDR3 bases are TGCAGTGCTAGAGCTACAGGGGAATGGGACACCGGGGAGCTGTTTTTT. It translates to CSARATGEWDTGELFF.

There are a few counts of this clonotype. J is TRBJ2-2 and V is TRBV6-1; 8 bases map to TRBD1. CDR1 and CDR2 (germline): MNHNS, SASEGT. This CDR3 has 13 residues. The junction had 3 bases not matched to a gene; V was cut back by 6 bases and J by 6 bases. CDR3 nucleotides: TGTGCCAGCAGGGCGACAGGGGCCGGGGAGCTGTTTTTT. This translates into CASRATGAGELFF.

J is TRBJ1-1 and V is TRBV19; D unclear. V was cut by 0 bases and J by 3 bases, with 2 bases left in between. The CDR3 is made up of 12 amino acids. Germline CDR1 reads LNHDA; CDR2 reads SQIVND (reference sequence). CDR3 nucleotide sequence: TGTGCCAGTAGTATAGAAGACACTGAAGCTTTCTTT. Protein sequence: CASSIEDTEAFF.

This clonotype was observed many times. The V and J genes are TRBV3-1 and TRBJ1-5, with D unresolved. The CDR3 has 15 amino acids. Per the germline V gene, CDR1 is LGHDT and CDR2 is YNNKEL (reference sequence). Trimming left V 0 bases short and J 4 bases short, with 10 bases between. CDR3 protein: CASSQDGRSNQPQHF. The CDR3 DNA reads TGTGCCAGCAGCCAAGATGGCAGGTCGAATCAGCCCCAGCATTTT.

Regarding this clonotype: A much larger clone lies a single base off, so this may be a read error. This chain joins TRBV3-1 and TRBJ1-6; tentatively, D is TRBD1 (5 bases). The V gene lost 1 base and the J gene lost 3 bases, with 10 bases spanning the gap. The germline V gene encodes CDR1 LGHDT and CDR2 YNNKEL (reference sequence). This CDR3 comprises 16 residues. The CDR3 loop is CASSQVWGNYNSPLHF. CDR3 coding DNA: TGTGCCAGCAGCCAAGTGTGGGGCAACTATAATTCACCCCTCCACTTT. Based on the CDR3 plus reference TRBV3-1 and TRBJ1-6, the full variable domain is DTAVSQTPKYLVTQMGNDKSIKCEQNLGHDTMYWYKQDSKKFLKIMFSYNNKELIINETVPNRFSPKSPDKAHLNLHINSLELGDSAVYFCASSQVWGNYNSPLHFGNGTRLTVT.

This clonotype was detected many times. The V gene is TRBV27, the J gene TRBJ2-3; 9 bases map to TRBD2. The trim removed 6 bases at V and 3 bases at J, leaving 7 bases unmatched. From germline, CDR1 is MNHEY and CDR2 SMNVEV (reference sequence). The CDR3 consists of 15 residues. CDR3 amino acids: CASSRAGGETDTQYF. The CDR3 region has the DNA TGTGCCAGCAGCCGAGCGGGGGGTGAGACAGATACGCAGTATTTT.

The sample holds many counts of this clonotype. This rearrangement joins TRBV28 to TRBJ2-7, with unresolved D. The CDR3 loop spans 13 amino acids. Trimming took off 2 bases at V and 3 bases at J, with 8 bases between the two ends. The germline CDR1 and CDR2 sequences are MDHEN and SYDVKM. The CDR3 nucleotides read TGTGCCAGCAGTTTAGACTTATTCTACGAGCAGTACTTC. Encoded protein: CASSLDLFYEQYF.

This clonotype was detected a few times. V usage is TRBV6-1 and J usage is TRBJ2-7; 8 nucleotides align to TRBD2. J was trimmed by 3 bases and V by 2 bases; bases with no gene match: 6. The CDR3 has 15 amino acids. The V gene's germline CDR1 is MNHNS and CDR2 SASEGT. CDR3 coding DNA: TGTGCCAGCAGTGAAACCTCCAGCGGGAGCTACGAGCAGTACTTC. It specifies CASSETSSGSYEQYF.

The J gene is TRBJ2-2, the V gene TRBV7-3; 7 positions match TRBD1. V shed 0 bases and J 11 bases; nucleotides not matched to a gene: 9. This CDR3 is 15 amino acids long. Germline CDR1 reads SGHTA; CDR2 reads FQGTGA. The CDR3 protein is CASSLTSDRFPELFF. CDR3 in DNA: TGTGCCAGCAGCTTAACGTCGGACAGGTTTCCCGAGCTGTTTTTT.

CDR3 in amino acids: CSAPTGEGYEQYF. The CDR3, as DNA: TGCAGTGCCCCAACCGGGGAAGGCTACGAGCAGTACTTC. V and J are TRBV20-1 and TRBJ2-7; TRBD2 might be the D (5 bases). Germline assignment: CDR1 DFQATT and CDR2 SNEGSKA (reference sequence). The CDR3 length is 13 residues. Trimming took off 6 bases at V and 3 bases at J, with 15 bases between the two ends.

CDR3 in amino acids: CAISETKQGVEGTQYF. The CDR3 DNA reads TGTGCCATCAGTGAGACAAAACAGGGGGTAGAGGGGACCCAGTACTTC. V and J are TRBV10-3 and TRBJ2-5, with TRBD1 identical over 8 bases. Trimming at V came to 2 bases and at J to 7 bases, leaving 12 bases not matched to a gene. The CDR3 is 16 residues long. The germline V gene has CDR1 ENHRY and CDR2 SYGVKD.

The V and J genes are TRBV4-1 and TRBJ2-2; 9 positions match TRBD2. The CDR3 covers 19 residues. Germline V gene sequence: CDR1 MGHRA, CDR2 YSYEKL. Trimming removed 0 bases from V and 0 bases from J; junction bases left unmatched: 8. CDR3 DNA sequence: TGCGCCAGCAGCCAAGAAGGTTACGGACTAGCGTCGAACACCGGGGAGCTGTTTTTT. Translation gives CASSQEGYGLASNTGELFF.

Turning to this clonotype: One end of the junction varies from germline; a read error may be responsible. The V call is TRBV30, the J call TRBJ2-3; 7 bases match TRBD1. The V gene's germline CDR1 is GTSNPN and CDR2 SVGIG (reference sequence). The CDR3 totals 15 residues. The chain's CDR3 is CAWGKGQPNTGTQYF. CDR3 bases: TGTGCCTGGGGGAAGGGACAGCCCAACACAGGTACGCAGTATTTT.